This T cell receptor beta chain was observed in a study of cytomegalovirus exposure and HLA in healthy donors. In this sample, this clone turned up a few times. Other DNA sequences in the same sample also yield this CDR3. Germline values: CDR1 MRHNA, CDR2 SNTAGT. The germline V and J ends were trimmed by 3 bases and 0 bases, with 3 bases remaining between them. There are 13 residues in the CDR3. TCRdb's copy holds only in-frame clones and misses some; the assay was immunoSEQ multiplex PCR. The sample yields 150,000 to 250,000 clones, 81% seen once. The sequenced material came from PBMCs. This receptor was identified in a woman younger than 45 in good health and CMV-seronegative. The V and J genes are TRBV6-4 and TRBJ1-3; D unclear. CDR3 nucleotides: TGTGCCAGCAGTGAGAGCTCTGGAAACACCATATATTTT. This codes for CASSESSGNTIYF.